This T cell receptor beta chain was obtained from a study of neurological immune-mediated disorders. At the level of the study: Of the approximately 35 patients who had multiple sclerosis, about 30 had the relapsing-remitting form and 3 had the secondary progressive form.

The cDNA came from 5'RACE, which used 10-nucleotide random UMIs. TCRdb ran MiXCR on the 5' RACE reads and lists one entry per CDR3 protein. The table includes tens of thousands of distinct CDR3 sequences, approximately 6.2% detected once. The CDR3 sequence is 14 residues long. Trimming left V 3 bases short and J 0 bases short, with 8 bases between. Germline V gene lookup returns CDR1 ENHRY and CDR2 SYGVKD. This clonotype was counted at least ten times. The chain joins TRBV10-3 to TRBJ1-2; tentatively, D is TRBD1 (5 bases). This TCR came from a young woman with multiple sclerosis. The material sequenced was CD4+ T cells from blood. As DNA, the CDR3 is TGTGCCATCAGTGACCGGGGGTCTAACTATGGCTACACCTTC. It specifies CAISDRGSNYGYTF.